This T cell receptor (beta chain) originates from a study of human T cells and chemical hapten exposure. Turning to the study itself: In the sensitization step, 2% DPC was placed on roughly 2 cm by roughly 2 cm of upper inner arm skin.

Time point specified: patch test 1, 2 weeks after DPC sensitization. The treatment is: therapeutic diphenylcyclopropenone sensitization with weekly scalp DPC. TCRdb reprocessed the RACE reads via MiXCR and lists one record per CDR3 protein. The sample includes about 120,000 distinct CDR3 sequences, around 10% of them seen just once. From germline, CDR1 is DFQATT and CDR2 SNEGSKA (reference sequence). The CDR3 spans 12 residues. V lost 1 base and J 8 bases, leaving 12 bases between the germline ends. This sequence was found in a woman in her forties or fifties with alopecia areata. Some clones in this sample may be carry-over from other donors' samples. Source: whole blood, taken in connection with sensitization to the hapten diphenylcyclopropenone (DPC). This sequence joins TRBV20-1 and TRBJ2-7, with D tentatively TRBD2 (6 bases). The CDR3 nucleotides are TGCAGTGCTAGAGCGGGGGAAATCCAGCAGTACTTC. Amino acids: CSARAGEIQQYF.